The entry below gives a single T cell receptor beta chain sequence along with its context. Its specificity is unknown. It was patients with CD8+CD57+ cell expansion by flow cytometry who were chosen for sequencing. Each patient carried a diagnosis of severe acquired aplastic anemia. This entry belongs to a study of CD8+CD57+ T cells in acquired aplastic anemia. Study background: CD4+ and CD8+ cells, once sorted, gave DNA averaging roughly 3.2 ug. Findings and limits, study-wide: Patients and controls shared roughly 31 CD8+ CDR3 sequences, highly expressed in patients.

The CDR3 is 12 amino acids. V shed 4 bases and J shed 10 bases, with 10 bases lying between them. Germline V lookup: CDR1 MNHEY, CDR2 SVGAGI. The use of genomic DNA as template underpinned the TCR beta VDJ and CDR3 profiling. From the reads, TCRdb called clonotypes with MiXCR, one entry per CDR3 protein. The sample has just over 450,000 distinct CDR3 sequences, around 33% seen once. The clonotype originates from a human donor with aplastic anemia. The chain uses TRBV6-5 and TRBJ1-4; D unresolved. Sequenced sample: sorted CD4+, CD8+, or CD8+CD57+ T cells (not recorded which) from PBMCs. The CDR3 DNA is TGTGCCAGCAGTTCATCAGCCGCAAAACTGTTTTTT. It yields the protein CASSSSAAKLFF.